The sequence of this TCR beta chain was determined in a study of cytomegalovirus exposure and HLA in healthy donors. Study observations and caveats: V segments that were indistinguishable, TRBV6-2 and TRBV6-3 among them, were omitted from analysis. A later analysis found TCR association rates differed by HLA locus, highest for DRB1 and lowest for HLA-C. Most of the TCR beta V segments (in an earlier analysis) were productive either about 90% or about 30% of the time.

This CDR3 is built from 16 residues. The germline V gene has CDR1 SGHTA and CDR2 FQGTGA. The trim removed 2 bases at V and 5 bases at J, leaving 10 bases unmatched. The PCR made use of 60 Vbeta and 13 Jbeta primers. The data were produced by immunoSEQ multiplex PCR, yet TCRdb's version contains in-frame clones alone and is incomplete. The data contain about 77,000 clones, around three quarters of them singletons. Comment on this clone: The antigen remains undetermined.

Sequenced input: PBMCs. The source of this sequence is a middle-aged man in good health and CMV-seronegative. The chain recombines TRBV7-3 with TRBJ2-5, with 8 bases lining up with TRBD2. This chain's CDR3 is CASSLGGRPSVETQYF. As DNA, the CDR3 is TGTGCCAGCAGCTTAGGCGGGAGGCCTTCCGTGGAGACCCAGTACTTC.